This T cell receptor (beta chain) was obtained from a study of cytomegalovirus exposure and HLA in healthy donors. Study-wide context: The 120 or so validation repertoires and the roughly 670 first-cohort repertoires shared a platform, a later analysis reported. General study results and limits: In vitro, a few CMV-associated chains proved specific for CMV antigens.

TCRdb's table, derived via immunoSEQ multiplex PCR, lists solely in-frame clones and lacks some. The top ten clones hold approximately 0.97% of a sample with 150,000 to 200,000 clones, roughly 95% of them seen once. Regarding this clone: The antigen remains unidentified.

The sequencing sample was made of PBMCs. The TCR was taken from a woman in her late teens or twenties in good health and CMV-seronegative.

The CDR3: CASSPGGGYNEQFF. Here the CDR3 DNA reads TGTGCCAGCAGCCCGGGGGGGGGATACAATGAGCAGTTCTTC. V and J are TRBV13 and TRBJ2-1, with TRBD2 identical over 8 bases. Looked up from germline, CDR1 is PRHDT and CDR2 is FYEKMQ (reference sequence). V lost 5 bases to trimming and J lost 4 bases; unmatched junction nucleotides: 4. The CDR3 contains 14 residues.